The present TCR beta chain was sequenced within a study of technical replicates of blood from a few donors. Repertoires were generated with immunoSEQ multiplex PCR, while TCRdb's copy carries only in-frame clones and drops some. The sample has roughly 6,400 clones; about 96% are singletons. The junction had 3 bases not matched to a gene; V was cut back by 1 base and J by 4 bases. The CDR3 contains 14 residues. The V gene's germline CDR1 is SGHNT and CDR2 YYREEE (reference sequence). The receptor was isolated from a human donor in good health. The sample taken for sequencing was PBMCs. The chain is built from TRBV5-4 and TRBJ2-5, with 8 bases lining up with TRBD2. CDR3 in DNA: TGTGCCAGCAGCTTGAGGCTAGCGGGAGAGACCCAGTACTTC. Translation gives CASSLRLAGETQYF.